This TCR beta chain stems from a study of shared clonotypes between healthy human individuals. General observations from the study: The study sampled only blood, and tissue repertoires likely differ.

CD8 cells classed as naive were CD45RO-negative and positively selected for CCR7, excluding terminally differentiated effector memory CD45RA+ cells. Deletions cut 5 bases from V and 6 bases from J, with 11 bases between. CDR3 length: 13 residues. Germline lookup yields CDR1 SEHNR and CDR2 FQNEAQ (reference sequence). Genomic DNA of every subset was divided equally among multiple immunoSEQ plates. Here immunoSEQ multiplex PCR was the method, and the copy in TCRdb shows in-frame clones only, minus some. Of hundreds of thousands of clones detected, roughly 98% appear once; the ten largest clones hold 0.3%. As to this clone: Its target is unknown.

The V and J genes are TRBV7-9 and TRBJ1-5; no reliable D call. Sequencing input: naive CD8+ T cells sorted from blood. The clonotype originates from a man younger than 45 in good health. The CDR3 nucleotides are TGTGCCAGCAGCCCCCCCGAGCCTCAGCCCCAGCATTTT. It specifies CASSPPEPQPQHF.